Listed below are T cell receptor beta chains from one sample, sequenced in a study of blood T cells in healthy people across ages. TCRdb independently ran MiXCR on the 5' RACE reads; one entry per CDR3 protein. The sample has some 1.5 million distinct CDR3 sequences, approximately 42% seen once. The sample taken for sequencing was blood. The source of these receptors is a woman between 18 and 30 years old in good health. Each CDR3 is given with its conserved first and last residue. The order of the fields is J gene, D gene, clone size, V gene, CDR3 protein, CDR3 DNA. D genes are given only for firm matches. Clone size is given for some rows only: seen once, a few or many times, or a class if the clone is expanded.

>TRBJ2-5|TRBD2|few|TRBV28
CASSFALAGQETQYF
TGTGCCAGCAGTTTTGCACTAGCGGGACAAGAGACCCAGTACTTC
>TRBJ2-1|TRBD2|few|TRBV12-3/TRBV12-4
CASTHSGRAFEQFF
TGTGCCAGCACCCATAGCGGGAGGGCCTTTGAGCAGTTCTTC
>TRBJ2-1|TRBD2|few|TRBV7-3
CASSLSSGSGNNEQFF
TGTGCCAGCAGCCTAAGTAGCGGGAGTGGAAACAATGAGCAGTTCTTC
>TRBJ1-1|.|.|TRBV20-1
CSARAHGDLGNTEAFF
TGCAGTGCTAGAGCCCATGGAGACCTCGGGAACACTGAAGCTTTCTTT
>TRBJ2-7|TRBD2|.|TRBV7-2
CASSFDGTSGRNNEQYF
TGTGCCAGCAGCTTCGACGGGACTAGCGGGAGGAACAATGAGCAGTACTTC
>TRBJ2-7|TRBD1|few|TRBV10-3
CAISGGTGTGSYEQYF
TGTGCCATCAGTGGCGGGACCGGGACAGGGAGCTACGAGCAGTACTTC
>TRBJ1-5|.|few|TRBV9
CASSWDPNQPQHF
TGTGCCAGCAGCTGGGATCCCAATCAGCCCCAGCATTTT
>TRBJ2-3|.|.|TRBV7-7
CAVKADFTDTQYF
TGTGCAGTTAAAGCGGACTTCACAGATACGCAGTATTTT
>TRBJ2-1|.|.|TRBV29-1
CSVVGPGQSGNEQFF
TGCAGCGTTGTGGGTCCAGGGCAGAGTGGCAATGAGCAGTTCTTC
>TRBJ1-5|TRBD1|.|TRBV20-1
CSAATGGKQPQHF
TGCAGTGCTGCGACAGGGGGTAAGCAGCCCCAGCATTTT
>TRBJ2-6|.|.|TRBV25-1
CASSEVRRGANVLTF
TGTGCCAGCAGTGAAGTTAGGAGGGGGGCCAACGTCCTGACTTTC
>TRBJ1-2|.|few|TRBV20-1
CSARDHTADYGYTF
TGCAGTGCTAGAGATCACACAGCGGACTATGGCTACACCTTC
>TRBJ2-5|TRBD1|.|TRBV6-5
CASSYRGTGVNQETQYF
TGTGCCAGCAGTTATCGGGGGACAGGGGTAAATCAAGAGACCCAGTACTTC
>TRBJ2-3|.|few|TRBV18
CASSPLLRGSTDTQYF
TGTGCCAGCTCACCATTACTTCGGGGGAGCACAGATACGCAGTATTTT
>TRBJ1-5|.|.|TRBV20-1
CSASRGTWGRPQHF
TGCAGTGCTAGTCGGGGTACGTGGGGCCGGCCCCAGCATTTT
>TRBJ2-7|.|many|TRBV7-2
CASSLSGVGEQYF
TGTGCCAGCAGTTTATCGGGAGTGGGTGAGCAGTACTTC
>TRBJ2-2|.|.|TRBV27
CASSYQGRRNTGELFF
TGTGCCAGCAGTTATCAGGGACGGAGGAACACCGGGGAGCTGTTTTTT
>TRBJ2-5|TRBD2|.|TRBV6-2/TRBV6-3
CASSPSGREGTQYF
TGTGCCAGCAGTCCCTCCGGGAGGGAGGGAACCCAGTACTTC
>TRBJ2-5|TRBD1|.|TRBV4-1
CASSLRDRAEETQYF
TGCGCCAGCAGCCTACGGGACAGGGCGGAAGAGACCCAGTACTTC
>TRBJ2-5|.|.|TRBV15
CATSSLGLQRGIQTQYF
TGTGCCACCAGCAGCTTGGGACTCCAGAGGGGGATACAGACCCAGTACTTC